This T cell receptor (beta chain) comes out of a study of T cell responses to AZD1222 COVID-19 vaccine (dated by TCRdb to the early 2020s). With regard to the full study: AZD1222 recipients given second doses at about 4 weeks or at about 12 weeks were pooled, since spike-specific TCR depth and breadth were not found to differ between the two schedules. TCR sequencing was performed for about 250 trial participants, of whom about 200 were given two doses of AZD1222 and approximately 26 were given two doses of MenACWY control vaccine. Trial participants were enrolled by age into 18-55, 56-69 and 70-plus year subgroups, with approximately 150, 30 and 60 TCR-sequenced participants respectively. Overall study outcomes, separate from this receptor: No day 14 peak-response samples were available, so repertoires were characterized only after the peak T cell response. In the small 56-69-year group, the increase in depth fell short of significance, most likely because of low power. The vaccine-associated CD4 TCRs covered the entire spike protein, and the dominant responses fell in regions 160-218 and 743-854. Participants were mostly white British and included more females than males, and it was suggested by the authors that clonal diversity may have been underestimated. Epitopes outside the regions mutated in the B.1.351 and B.1.1.7 variants were reportedly recognized by nearly half of the unique spike-specific TCRs. Conclusions about previously exposed vaccinees are limited because only six or seven AZD1222 recipients were SARS-CoV-2 seropositive at baseline. After two AZD1222 doses, spike-specific TCR breadth and depth were significantly higher than at day 0 and than in MenACWY recipients.

The CDR3 regions of human TCRbeta chains were analyzed by immunosequencing. In the paper's pipeline: TCRs in the repertoires were compared against a reference library of SARS-CoV-2-specific TCRs that had been generated with the MIRA antigen-specificity platform. Breadth was defined as the fraction of unique TCRs that were SARS-CoV-2-associated. Depth was defined as the fraction of total T cells that were SARS-CoV-2-associated. Each spike-specific TCR was assigned to its reactive spike region and to a CD4 or CD8 class using the MIRA data. Log10-transformed breadth and depth values were compared by one-way ANOVA with Sidak's multiple comparisons tests. TCRdb provides this immuneACCESS table in a form limited to in-frame rearrangements. Some clones are lacking; in checked studies, under half of them reflect an unresolved V gene, and why the rest are absent is not known. Clone size and V and J calls were adopted from that table, with D and trimming inferred from the DNA. The sample has roughly 120,000 clones on record, 70% to 90% of them singletons. Around 3.2% of the sample is in the top ten clones.

The sample's time point label, in plain terms: baseline before first vaccination. The vaccinee samples were drawn from two UK trials, COV001 and COV002, one of which was a single-blind randomized controlled phase 2/3 trial testing AZD1222 (ChAdOx1 nCoV-19) in healthy adults. Trial participant PBMC samples were collected at day 0 and day 28 after the second dose for TCRbeta chain sequencing. Its CDR3 holds 14 amino acids, cysteine through phenylalanine. CDR3 DNA only is kept here, 42 bases in frame from base 1. The germline V gene sets CDR1 to MNHEY and CDR2 to SVGEGT. The V end loses 2 bases and the J end loses 5 bases, and a stretch of 9 bases separates them. With regard to this clone: Its antigen is not yet known. No clone much larger than this one lies a single base away; base qualities are absent.

The chain is made from TRBV6-2 or TRBV6-3 and TRBJ1-4; no D gene can be assigned with confidence. This receptor was taken from an adult in good health. The sequenced sample was peripheral blood, obtained on day 0 of AZD1222 vaccination. The nucleotides are TGTGCCAGCAGTTACACCCGGGAAAATGAAAAACTGTTTTTT. It encodes CASSYTRENEKLFF.